The 25 T cell receptor beta chains below were found in one sample sequenced in a study of PD-1 blockade in classical Hodgkin lymphoma (dated by TCRdb to 2020 to 2022). The time point label, read with the paper, signifies: cycle 4 day 1 (C4D1), after five to seven weeks of nivolumab. All trial patients had relapsed after autologous stem cell transplantation, with cohorts A, B and C differing in prior brentuximab vedotin exposure. The library relied on the immunoSEQ multiplex PCR assay. TCRdb re-hosts the immuneACCESS table, in-frame sequences only. Its copies lack some clones; in the studies checked, an unresolved V gene accounts for under half of them, and the cause for the rest is not known. In all, the sample holds 41,000 or so clones, and around 74% of those were seen once. The top ten clones comprise roughly 3% of the sample. Source: peripheral blood mononuclear cells (PBMCs), taken before the fourth cycle of nivolumab. These receptors came from a human donor with classical Hodgkin lymphoma.

The chain carries TRBV6-1 and TRBJ1-2; 12 positions agree with TRBD1. With V trimmed by 7 bases and J by 8 bases, 5 bases remained unmatched. The CDR3 covers 13 residues. CDR1 is MNHNS, CDR2 SASEGT, per germline. CDR3 DNA sequence: TGTGCCAGCAAGGGACAGGGGGCGCGAGGCTACACCTTC. The encoded protein is CASKGQGARGYTF.

This clone was seen only a few times. The rearrangement uses TRBV15 and TRBJ2-5; 12 bases map to TRBD2. V lost 0 bases and J lost 1; bases outside the gene matches: 3. In germline, CDR1 is LNHNV, CDR2 YYDKDF (reference sequence). CDR3 size: 17 residues. The CDR3 region has the DNA TGTGCCACCAGCAGAGAGCCGGGACTAGCGGGCCAAGAGACCCAGTACTTC. Its translation: CATSREPGLAGQETQYF.

The gene calls are TRBV7-2 and TRBJ1-1; D not certain. This CDR3 has 13 amino acids. V lost 5 bases to trimming and J lost 3 bases, with 10 bases between them. Germline V gene sequence: CDR1 SGHTA, CDR2 FQGNSA. The CDR3 sequence is CASSRWLDTEAFF. CDR3 nucleotide sequence: TGTGCCAGCAGCCGATGGTTGGACACTGAAGCTTTCTTT.

This clone has a single count. This rearrangement joins TRBV5-1 to TRBJ2-1; the D gene could be TRBD1 or TRBD2 (5 bases each). Germline V gene data show CDR1 as SGHRS and CDR2 as YFSETQ. Deletions cut 0 bases from V and 1 base from J, with 8 bases between. The CDR3 runs 15 residues. CDR3: CASSLEGTSYNEQFF. CDR3 DNA: TGCGCCAGCAGCTTGGAGGGGACGTCCTACAATGAGCAGTTCTTC.

With regard to this clone: Other DNA sequences of this sample code for an identical CDR3. The V gene is TRBV27, the J gene TRBJ2-7; the D gene is possibly TRBD1 (6 bases). Germline V lookup: CDR1 MNHEY, CDR2 SMNVEV (reference sequence). The CDR3 length is 13 residues. V was pared by 5 bases and J by 3 bases, with 11 bases between. CDR3 DNA: TGTGCCAGCAGTCCCACAGGGTACTACGAGCAGTACTTC. It translates to CASSPTGYYEQYF.

This rearrangement joins TRBV5-6 to TRBJ2-7, with D tentatively TRBD1 (6 bases). The CDR3 contains 14 residues. The V and J ends lost 4 bases and 2 bases respectively, with 13 bases between them. The germline V gene encodes CDR1 SGHDT and CDR2 YYEEEE. CDR3 amino acids: CASSPTGFPYEQYF. The CDR3 coding sequence is TGTGCCAGCAGCCCGACAGGTTTCCCCTACGAGCAGTACTTC.

J is TRBJ2-5 and V is TRBV25-1; weak D call: TRBD2 (6 bases). The germline CDR1 and CDR2 sequences are MGHDK and SYGVNS. V lost 2 bases and J lost 3, with 10 bases in between. The CDR3 spans 14 residues. The CDR3 is CASSEGGVEETQYF. CDR3 DNA: TGTGCCAGCAGTGAAGGAGGGGTGGAAGAGACCCAGTACTTC.

About this clone itself: At one of its ends the junction is not consistent with the germline gene, which may arise from a read error. The gene calls are TRBV25-1 and TRBJ2-6; D uncertain. The germline V gene has CDR1 MGHDK and CDR2 SYGVNS. The CDR3 consists of 18 residues. CDR3 coding DNA: TGTGCCAGCAGTGGCATTTTAGAACTGGAAAAGTCGGGCCAACGTCCTGACTTC. Its translation is CASSGILELEKSGQRPDF. The variable domain in full, completed from reference TRBV25-1 and TRBJ2-6, reads EADIYQTPRYLVIGTGKKITLECSQTMGHDKMYWYQQDPGMELHLIHYSYGVNSTEKGDLSSESTVSRIRTEHFPLTLESARPSHTSQYLCASSGILELEKSGQRPDFGAGSRLTVL.

V gene TRBV7-9 combines with J gene TRBJ2-7; no definite D call. The V gene's germline CDR1 is SEHNR and CDR2 FQNEAQ (reference sequence). V dropped 5 bases and J dropped 6 bases, with 8 bases sitting between them. The CDR3 is 11 amino acids. Here the CDR3 reads CASSPAAEQYF. The CDR3, as DNA: TGTGCCAGCAGCCCCGCCGCCGAGCAGTACTTC.

The chain carries TRBV7-9 and TRBJ2-3, with D perhaps TRBD2 (5 bases). The CDR3 totals 16 residues. Deletions cut 5 bases from V and 0 bases from J, with 15 bases between. Per the germline V gene, CDR1 is SEHNR and CDR2 is FQNEAQ (reference sequence). The CDR3 DNA follows: TGTGCCAGCAGCGGGAAGAGGAGGATTAGCACAGATACGCAGTATTTT. Translated: CASSGKRRISTDTQYF.

The rearrangement joins TRBV5-1 to TRBJ2-7; 11 nucleotides line up with TRBD1. Per the germline V gene, CDR1 is SGHRS and CDR2 is YFSETQ. V trimming: 3 bases; J trimming: 5 bases; junction bases outside the gene matches: 7. CDR3 length: 15 amino acids. The CDR3 region is CASSSGQGEWDEQYF. CDR3 in DNA: TGCGCCAGCAGCTCGGGACAGGGGGAGTGGGACGAGCAGTACTTC. The full variable domain, rest sourced from reference TRBV5-1 and TRBJ2-7, is KAGVTQTPRYLIKTRGQQVTLSCSPISGHRSVSWYQQTPGQGLQFLFEYFSETQRNKGNFPGRFSGRQFSNSRSEMNVSTLELGDSALYLCASSSGQGEWDEQYFGPGTRLTVT.

This chain joins TRBV7-9 and TRBJ2-5; D gene ambiguous. The germline gives CDR1 SEHNR, CDR2 FQNEAQ (reference sequence). This CDR3 region has 12 residues. V gave up 0 bases and J gave up 3 bases, with 2 bases separating them. The CDR3 DNA follows: TGTGCCAGCAGCTTAGCGGAAGAGACCCAGTACTTC. Its translation: CASSLAEETQYF.

The genes are TRBV2 and TRBJ2-1; TRBD1 matches 7 bases. The germline CDR1 and CDR2 sequences are SNHLY and FYNNEI. The CDR3 spans 18 residues. The trim removed 5 bases at V and 8 bases at J, leaving 21 bases unmatched. Here the CDR3 reads CASSFSPAVADRFHEQFF. For the CDR3, the DNA is TGTGCCAGCAGTTTTTCCCCCGCCGTCGCGGACAGGTTCCATGAGCAGTTCTTC. Full variable domain (outside the CDR3, taken from reference TRBV2 and TRBJ2-1): EPEVTQTPSHQVTQMGQEVILRCVPISNHLYFYWYRQILGQKVEFLVSFYNNEISEKSEIFDDQFSVERPDGSNFTLKIRSTKLEDSAMYFCASSFSPAVADRFHEQFFGPGTRLTVL.

The chain has TRBV6-5 and TRBJ2-7; D gene unclear. CDR1 is MNHEY, CDR2 SVGAGI, per germline. The CDR3 spans 14 residues. V lost 6 bases and J lost 4, with 16 bases in between. For the CDR3, the DNA is TGTGCCAGCAGCTGGATCCCAAAGGGATACGAGCAGTACTTC. The encoded protein is CASSWIPKGYEQYF.

This chain uses TRBV7-8 with TRBJ1-4; D may be TRBD1 (5 bases). Germline V gene lookup returns CDR1 SGHVS and CDR2 FQNEAQ. The ends were cut back, 0 bases at V and 10 bases at J, with 21 bases in the middle. The CDR3 spans 17 residues. The CDR3: CASSLAVQPGTPGKLFF. CDR3 nucleotide sequence: TGTGCCAGCAGCTTAGCCGTACAACCCGGGACGCCCGGAAAACTGTTTTTT.

The chain recombines TRBV27 with TRBJ2-1; either TRBD1 or TRBD2 may supply D (6 bases each). CDR1 is MNHEY, CDR2 SMNVEV, per germline (reference sequence). V gave up 2 bases and J gave up 15 bases, with 11 bases separating them. The CDR3 contains 11 residues. CDR3 sequence: CASSLGGHGFF. As DNA, the CDR3 is TGTGCCAGCAGTTTAGGGGGGCACGGGTTCTTC.

This chain links TRBV4-2 with TRBJ1-4; unclear D gene. This CDR3 spans 17 amino acids. The V and J ends lost 2 bases and 8 bases respectively, with 21 bases between them. Germline V gene data show CDR1 as LGHNA and CDR2 as YNFKEQ. This CDR3 is CASSQILAQDLDEKLFF. CDR3 DNA: TGTGCCAGCAGCCAAATTTTAGCCCAGGACCTTGACGAAAAACTGTTTTTT.

The rearrangement uses TRBV4-3 and TRBJ2-2; no definite D call. The CDR3 is 16 amino acids. Per germline, CDR1 LGHNA and CDR2 YSLEER. V was pared by 0 bases and J by 0 bases, with 8 bases between. CDR3 loop: CASSQDWGPNTGELFF. The CDR3 coding sequence is TGCGCCAGCAGCCAAGATTGGGGTCCGAACACCGGGGAGCTGTTTTTT.

J is TRBJ1-5 and V is TRBV10-3; D remains unclear. The CDR3 loop spans 12 amino acids. Germline CDR1 reads ENHRY; CDR2 reads SYGVKD. Trimming shortened V by 0 bases and J by 5 bases, and 2 bases separated the two germline ends. The CDR3 here is CAISESYQPQHF. DNA of the CDR3: TGTGCCATCAGTGAGTCGTATCAGCCCCAGCATTTT.

A remark on this clone: This sequence may be a read error, since a much larger clone differs from it by one base. The V call is TRBV2, the J call TRBJ2-7; 10 positions agree with TRBD2. V lost 3 bases to trimming and J lost 3 bases; unmatched junction nucleotides: 5. Per the germline V gene, CDR1 is SNHLY and CDR2 is FYNNEI. CDR3 length equals 15 residues. CDR3 protein: CASSDPAGGIYEQYF. In nucleotides, the CDR3 is TGTGCCAGCAGTGACCCAGCGGGGGGGATCTACGAGCAGTACTTC.

In its sample, this clone was seen a few times. The chain uses TRBV4-1 and TRBJ2-1; D may be TRBD2 (5 bases). The V end was cut by 3 bases, the J end by 12 bases, with 24 bases between. Germline CDR1 reads MGHRA; CDR2 reads YSYEKL. CDR3 length: 16 residues. Written as DNA, the CDR3 is TGCGCCAGCAGCCAGGGTAGTGCCGGATTAGCGCTCTCGCAGTTCTTC. Protein: CASSQGSAGLALSQFF.

Turning to this clone: This may be a read error: a much more frequent sequence differs by one nucleotide. Other DNA sequences within the sample encode an identical CDR3. V gene TRBV7-9 combines with J gene TRBJ2-3; tentatively, D is TRBD1 or TRBD2 (5 bases each). Germline V gene data show CDR1 as SEHNR and CDR2 as FQNEAQ (reference sequence). The CDR3 has 12 amino acids. This chain's CDR3 is CASSPLGDTQYF. Here the CDR3 DNA reads TGTGCCAGCAGCCCTTTGGGGGATACACAGTATTTT.

This CDR3 reads CASGGLNDRGLNQPQHF. The DNA of the CDR3 is TGTGCCAGCGGCGGACTAAACGACAGGGGCCTCAATCAGCCCCAGCATTTT. The V gene is TRBV28, the J gene TRBJ1-5; 8 bases are a match to TRBD1. Germline CDR1 MDHEN, CDR2 SYDVKM. V was pared by 8 bases and J by 3 bases, with 15 bases of the junction left unmatched. The CDR3 contains 17 residues.

V and J are TRBV19 and TRBJ2-6; no clear D gene. Germline loops: CDR1 LNHDA, CDR2 SQIVND (reference sequence). CDR3 length equals 16 residues. With 1 base removed from V and 0 bases from J, the gap between germline ends came to 7 bases. CDR3 sequence reads: CASSIGQNSGANVLTF. For the CDR3, the DNA is TGTGCCAGTAGTATAGGGCAGAACTCTGGGGCCAACGTCCTGACTTTC.

V usage is TRBV6-6 and J usage is TRBJ2-3; D is ambiguous. The CDR3 covers 11 residues. V gave up 6 bases and J gave up 4 bases, with 5 bases separating them. The germline V gene has CDR1 MNHNY and CDR2 SVGAGI (reference sequence). The CDR3 nucleotides are TGTGCCAGCAGCCCAGCAGATACGCAGTATTTT. Translating gives CASSPADTQYF.